Below, 2 T cell receptor beta chains from the same sample are listed, as sequenced in a study of blood T cell repertoires in COVID-19. Clones were read by immunoSEQ multiplex PCR, and TCRdb kept only the in-frame ones, dropping some. The data show about 500,000 clones, approximately 89% seen once. The specimen was peripheral blood. The receptor set was obtained from a man younger than 35 with COVID-19, enrolled during active disease.

V usage is TRBV9 and J usage is TRBJ2-1, with 8 bases fitting TRBD2. The CDR3 totals 16 residues. Germline lookup yields CDR1 SGDLS and CDR2 YYNGEE. Losses at the gene ends were 4 bases for V and 6 bases for J; bases not matched to a gene: 12. CDR3 loop: CASSTLFAGGANEQFF. CDR3 in DNA: TGTGCCAGCAGCACCCTCTTTGCGGGAGGTGCCAATGAGCAGTTCTTC.

The chain couples TRBV2 to TRBJ2-1, with 10 bases fitting TRBD2. CDR1 is SNHLY, CDR2 FYNNEI, per germline. CDR3 length equals 14 residues. The ends lost 6 bases at V and 6 bases at J; junction bases unmatched: 5. DNA of the CDR3: TGTGCCAGCAGCGCGGGGACTAGCGTCAATGAGCAGTTCTTC. Amino acids: CASSAGTSVNEQFF.